Listed here are 7 T cell receptor beta chains from one sample, sequenced in a study of blood T cell repertoires in COVID-19. Clones were read by immunoSEQ multiplex PCR, and TCRdb kept only the in-frame ones, dropping some. This table has 100,000 to 150,000 clones, roughly nine tenths appearing once. The sample was peripheral blood. Every receptor here comes from a man between 70 and 80 years old who had recovered from COVID-19.

The V call is TRBV27, the J call TRBJ1-5; D is perhaps TRBD1 (6 bases). Germline V gene data show CDR1 as MNHEY and CDR2 as SMNVEV (reference sequence). Trimming cost V 5 bases and J 1 base, with 9 bases left between them. The CDR3 consists of 14 residues. CDR3 bases: TGTGCCAGCAGTCCCGACAGGAGCAATCAGCCCCAGCATTTT. Translating gives CASSPDRSNQPQHF.

This chain links TRBV19 with TRBJ2-2, with no clear D. The ends were cut back, 7 bases at V and 0 bases at J, with 9 bases in the middle. The germline V gene encodes CDR1 LNHDA and CDR2 SQIVND (reference sequence). This CDR3 has 14 amino acids. The DNA for the CDR3 is TGTGCCAGTATGGTTAGAACGAACACCGGGGAGCTGTTTTTT. This sequence encodes CASMVRTNTGELFF.

The CDR3 loop is CASSRTGGNTEAFF. DNA for the CDR3: TGTGCCAGCAGCCGGACAGGGGGGAACACTGAAGCTTTCTTT. The rearrangement uses TRBV7-3 and TRBJ1-1; the match to TRBD1 covers 10 bases. V lost 5 bases, J lost 1 base, and 1 base stayed unmatched. This CDR3 contains 14 residues. The germline gives CDR1 SGHTA, CDR2 FQGTGA.

The CDR3, as DNA: TGTGCCACCAGTGATTTAGCCCGCATGGACAGGGGGAAAGCTGGAAACACCATATATTTT. This translates into CATSDLARMDRGKAGNTIYF. The chain couples TRBV24-1 to TRBJ1-3; 10 nucleotides match TRBD1. Per germline, CDR1 KGHDR and CDR2 SFDVKD. The CDR3 loop spans 20 amino acids. Losses at the gene ends were 1 base for V and 2 bases for J; bases not matched to a gene: 13.

The V call is TRBV29-1, the J call TRBJ2-7; 10 positions agree with TRBD1. Trimming cost V 6 bases and J 5 bases; bases outside gene matches: 4. Germline V gene lookup returns CDR1 SQVTM and CDR2 ANQGSEA. This CDR3 spans 12 amino acids. Here the CDR3 reads CSVGQGTHEQYF. CDR3 nucleotides: TGCAGCGTGGGACAGGGGACCCACGAGCAGTACTTC.

V and J are TRBV7-9 and TRBJ1-2, with TRBD1 matching over 7 bases. The CDR3 has 16 amino acids. V shed 1 base and J 2 bases; nucleotides not matched to a gene: 7. The germline CDR1 and CDR2 sequences are SEHNR and FQNEAQ (reference sequence). In nucleotides, the CDR3 is TGTGCCAGCAGCTTAGGAAATCGGGACAGCAACTATGGCTACACCTTC. As protein: CASSLGNRDSNYGYTF.

The chain combines TRBV2 with TRBJ2-5; tentative D call: TRBD1 (6 bases). The CDR3 spans 13 residues. Germline V gene lookup returns CDR1 SNHLY and CDR2 FYNNEI. Trimming left V 6 bases short and J 4 bases short, with 12 bases between. CDR3 DNA: TGTGCCAGCAGCTATACAGGGCGAGAGACCCAGTACTTC. It is translated as CASSYTGRETQYF.